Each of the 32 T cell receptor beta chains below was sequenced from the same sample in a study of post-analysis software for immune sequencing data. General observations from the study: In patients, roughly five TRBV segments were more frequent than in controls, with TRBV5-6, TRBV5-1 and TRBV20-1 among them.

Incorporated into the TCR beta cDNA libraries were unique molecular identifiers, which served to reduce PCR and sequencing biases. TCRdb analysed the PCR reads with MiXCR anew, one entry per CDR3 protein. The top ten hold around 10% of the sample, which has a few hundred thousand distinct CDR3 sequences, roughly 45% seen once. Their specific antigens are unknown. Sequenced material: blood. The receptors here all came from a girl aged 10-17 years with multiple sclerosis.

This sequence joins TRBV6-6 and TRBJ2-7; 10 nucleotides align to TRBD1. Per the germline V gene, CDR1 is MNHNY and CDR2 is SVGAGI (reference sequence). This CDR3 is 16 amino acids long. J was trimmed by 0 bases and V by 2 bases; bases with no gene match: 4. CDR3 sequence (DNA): TGTGCCAGCAGTTACGGGACAGGGGTAAACTCCTACGAGCAGTACTTC. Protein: CASSYGTGVNSYEQYF.

DNA of the CDR3: TGTGCCAGCTCACCCCAGGGACAGTTTAATGAAAAACTGTTTTTT. It is translated as CASSPQGQFNEKLFF. V gene TRBV18 combines with J gene TRBJ1-4; 7 bases match TRBD1. The length of the CDR3 is 15 residues. Germline CDR1 KGHSH, CDR2 LQKENI. Trimming removed 3 bases from V and 4 bases from J; junction bases left unmatched: 5.

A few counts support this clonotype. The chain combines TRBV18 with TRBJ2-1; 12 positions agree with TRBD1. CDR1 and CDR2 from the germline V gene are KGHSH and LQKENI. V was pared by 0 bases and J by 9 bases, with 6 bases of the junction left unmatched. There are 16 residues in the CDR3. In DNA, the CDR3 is TGTGCCAGCTCACCACCGGGACAGGGGGCGAGGGGTGAGCAGTTCTTC. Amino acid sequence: CASSPPGQGARGEQFF.

For the CDR3, the DNA is TGCAGTGCGACGACAGGGGATCCGGGAGCTTTCTTT. The encoded protein is CSATTGDPGAFF. The chain couples TRBV20-1 to TRBJ1-1; 8 bases match TRBD1. V shed 6 bases, J shed 10 bases, and the junction held 10 bases outside the gene matches. Per germline, CDR1 DFQATT and CDR2 SNEGSKA (reference sequence). The CDR3 has 12 amino acids.

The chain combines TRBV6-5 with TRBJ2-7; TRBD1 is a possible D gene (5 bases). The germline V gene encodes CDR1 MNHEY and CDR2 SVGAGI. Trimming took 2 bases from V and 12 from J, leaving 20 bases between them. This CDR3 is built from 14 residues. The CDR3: CASSYQTGVGHLYF. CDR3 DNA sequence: TGTGCCAGCAGTTACCAGACTGGGGTGGGGCACCTGTACTTC.

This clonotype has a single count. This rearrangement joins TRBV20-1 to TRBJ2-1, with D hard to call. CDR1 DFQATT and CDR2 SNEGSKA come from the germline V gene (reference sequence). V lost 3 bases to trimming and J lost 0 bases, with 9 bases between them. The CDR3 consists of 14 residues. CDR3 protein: CSASPRSSYNEQFF. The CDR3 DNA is TGCAGTGCTAGTCCCCGGAGCTCCTACAATGAGCAGTTCTTC.

The CDR3 loop reads CASRWGQGYGYTF. The CDR3 coding sequence is TGTGCCAGCAGATGGGGACAGGGCTATGGCTACACCTTC. The chain combines TRBV27 with TRBJ1-2, with 9 positions matching TRBD1. Trimming cost V 6 bases and J 4 bases; bases outside gene matches: 3. CDR1 is MNHEY, CDR2 SMNVEV, per germline (reference sequence). The CDR3 length is 13 residues.

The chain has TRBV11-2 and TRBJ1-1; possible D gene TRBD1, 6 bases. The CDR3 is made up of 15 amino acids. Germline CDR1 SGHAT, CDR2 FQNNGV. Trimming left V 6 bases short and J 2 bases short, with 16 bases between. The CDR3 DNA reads TGTGCCAGCAGACCAATCCGGGACACTAACACTGAAGCTTTCTTT. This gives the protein CASRPIRDTNTEAFF.

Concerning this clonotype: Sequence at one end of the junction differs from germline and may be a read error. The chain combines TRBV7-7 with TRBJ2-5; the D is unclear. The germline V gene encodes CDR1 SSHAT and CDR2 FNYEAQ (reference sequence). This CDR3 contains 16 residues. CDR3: CASSLGRLLVRETQYF. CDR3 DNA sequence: TGTGCTAGCAGCTTAGGTCGCTTGCTGGTCAGAGAGACCCAGTACTTC.

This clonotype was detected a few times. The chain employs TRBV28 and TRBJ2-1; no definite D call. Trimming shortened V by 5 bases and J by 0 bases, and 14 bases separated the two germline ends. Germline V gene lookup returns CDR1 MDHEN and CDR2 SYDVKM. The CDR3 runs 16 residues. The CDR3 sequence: CASSIPTSSSYNEQFF. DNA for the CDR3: TGTGCCAGCAGTATCCCGACATCGAGCTCCTACAATGAGCAGTTCTTC. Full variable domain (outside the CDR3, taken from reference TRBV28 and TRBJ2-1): DVKVTQSSRYLVKRTGEKVFLECVQDMDHENMFWYRQDPGLGLRLIYFSYDVKMKEKGDIPEGYSVSREKKERFSLILESASTNQTSMYLCASSIPTSSSYNEQFFGPGTRLTVL.

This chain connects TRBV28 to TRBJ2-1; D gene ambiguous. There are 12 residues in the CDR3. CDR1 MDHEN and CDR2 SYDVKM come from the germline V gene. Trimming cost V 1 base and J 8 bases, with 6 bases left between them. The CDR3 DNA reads TGTGCCAGCAGTTTATTAGAAGATGAGCAGTTCTTC. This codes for CASSLLEDEQFF.

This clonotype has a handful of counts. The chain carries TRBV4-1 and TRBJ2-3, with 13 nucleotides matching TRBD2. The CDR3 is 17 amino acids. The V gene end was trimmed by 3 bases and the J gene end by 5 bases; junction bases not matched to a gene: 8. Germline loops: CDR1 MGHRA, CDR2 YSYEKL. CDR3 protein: CASSHEGLAGARDTQYF. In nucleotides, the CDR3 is TGCGCCAGCAGCCACGAAGGACTAGCGGGAGCTCGAGATACGCAGTATTTT.

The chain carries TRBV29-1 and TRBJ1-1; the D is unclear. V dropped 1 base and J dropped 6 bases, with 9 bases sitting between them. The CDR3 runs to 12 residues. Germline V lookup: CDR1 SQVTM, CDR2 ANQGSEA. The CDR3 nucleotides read TGCAGCGTTGAAGCAGGTGGATCTGAAGCTTTCTTT. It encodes CSVEAGGSEAFF.

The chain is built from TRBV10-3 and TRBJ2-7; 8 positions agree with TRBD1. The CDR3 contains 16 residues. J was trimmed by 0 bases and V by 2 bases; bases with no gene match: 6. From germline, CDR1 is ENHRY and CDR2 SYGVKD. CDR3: CAISEGTGGASYEQYF. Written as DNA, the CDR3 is TGTGCCATCAGTGAGGGTACAGGGGGAGCCTCCTACGAGCAGTACTTC.

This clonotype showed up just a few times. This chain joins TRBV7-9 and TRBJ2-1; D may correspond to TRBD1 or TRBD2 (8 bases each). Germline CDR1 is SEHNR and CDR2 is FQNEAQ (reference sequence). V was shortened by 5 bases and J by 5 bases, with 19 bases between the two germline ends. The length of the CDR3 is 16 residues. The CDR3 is CASSPLAGQAHNEQFF. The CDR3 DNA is TGTGCCAGCAGCCCGTTAGCGGGACAGGCACACAATGAGCAGTTCTTC.

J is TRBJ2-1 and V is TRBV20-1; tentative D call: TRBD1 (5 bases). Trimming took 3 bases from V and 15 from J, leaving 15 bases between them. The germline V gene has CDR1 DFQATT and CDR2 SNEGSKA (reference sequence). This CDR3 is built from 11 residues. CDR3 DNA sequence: TGCAGTGCTAGCTCCCCGCAGGGCTCGTTCTTC. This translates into CSASSPQGSFF.

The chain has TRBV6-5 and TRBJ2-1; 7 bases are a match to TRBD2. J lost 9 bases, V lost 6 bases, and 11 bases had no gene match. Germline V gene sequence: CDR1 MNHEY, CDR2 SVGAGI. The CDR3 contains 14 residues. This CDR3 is CASSSSVGGSEQFF. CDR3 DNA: TGTGCCAGCAGCTCCTCCGTCGGGGGGAGTGAGCAGTTCTTC.

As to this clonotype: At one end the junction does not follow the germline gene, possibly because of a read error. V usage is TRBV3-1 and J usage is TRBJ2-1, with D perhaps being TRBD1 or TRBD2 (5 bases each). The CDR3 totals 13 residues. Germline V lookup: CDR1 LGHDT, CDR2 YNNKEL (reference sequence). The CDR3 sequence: CAGSLATGGSQFF. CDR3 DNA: TGTGCCGGCAGCCTAGCCACAGGAGGTTCGCAGTTCTTC.

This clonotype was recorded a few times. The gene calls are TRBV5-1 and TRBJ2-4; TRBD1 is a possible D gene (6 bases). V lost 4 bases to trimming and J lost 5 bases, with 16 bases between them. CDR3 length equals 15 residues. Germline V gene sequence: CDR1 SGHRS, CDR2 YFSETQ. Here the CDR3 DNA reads TGCGCCAGCAGCCCAACAGGGTTGAGGGAAAACATTCAGTACTTC. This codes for CASSPTGLRENIQYF.

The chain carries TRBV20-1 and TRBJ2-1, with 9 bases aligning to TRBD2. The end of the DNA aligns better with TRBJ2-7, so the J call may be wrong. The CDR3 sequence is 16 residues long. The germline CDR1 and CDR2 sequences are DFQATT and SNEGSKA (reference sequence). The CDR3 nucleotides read TGCAGTGCTAGAGATCTGGCTAGCGGGACCTACAATGAGCAGTACTTC. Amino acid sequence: CSARDLASGTYNEQYF.

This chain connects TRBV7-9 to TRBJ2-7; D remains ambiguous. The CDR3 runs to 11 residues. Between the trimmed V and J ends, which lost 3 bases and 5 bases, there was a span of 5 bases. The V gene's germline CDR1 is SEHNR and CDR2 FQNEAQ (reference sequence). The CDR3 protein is CASSFVNEQYF. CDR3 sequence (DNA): TGTGCCAGCAGCTTTGTAAACGAGCAGTACTTC.

The CDR3 region is CSASPLAAPGSYNEQFF. CDR3 in DNA: TGCAGTGCTAGCCCTCTAGCGGCTCCCGGCTCCTACAATGAGCAGTTCTTC. The rearrangement uses TRBV20-1 and TRBJ2-1, with 7 bases fitting TRBD2. This CDR3 contains 17 residues. Germline assignment: CDR1 DFQATT and CDR2 SNEGSKA (reference sequence). J was trimmed by 0 bases and V by 3 bases; bases with no gene match: 11.

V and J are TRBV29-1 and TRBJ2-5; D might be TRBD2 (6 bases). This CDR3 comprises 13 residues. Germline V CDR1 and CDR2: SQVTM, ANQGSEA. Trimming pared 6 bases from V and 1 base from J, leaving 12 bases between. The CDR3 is CSVGGRTQETQYF. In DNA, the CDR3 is TGCAGCGTGGGGGGAAGAACCCAAGAGACCCAGTACTTC.

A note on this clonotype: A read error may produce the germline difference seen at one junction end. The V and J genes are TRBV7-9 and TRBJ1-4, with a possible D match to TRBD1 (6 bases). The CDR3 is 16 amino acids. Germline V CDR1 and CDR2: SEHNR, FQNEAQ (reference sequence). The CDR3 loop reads CASSLATGGEGEKLFF. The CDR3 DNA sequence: TGTGCCAGCAGTTTAGCGACAGGAGGAGAGGGTGAAAAACTGTTTTTT.

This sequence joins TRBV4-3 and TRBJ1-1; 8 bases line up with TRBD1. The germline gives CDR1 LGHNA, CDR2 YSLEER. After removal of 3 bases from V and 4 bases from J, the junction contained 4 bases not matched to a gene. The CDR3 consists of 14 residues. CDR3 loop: CASSHADRATEAFF. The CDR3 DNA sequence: TGCGCCAGCAGCCATGCGGACAGGGCCACTGAAGCTTTCTTT.

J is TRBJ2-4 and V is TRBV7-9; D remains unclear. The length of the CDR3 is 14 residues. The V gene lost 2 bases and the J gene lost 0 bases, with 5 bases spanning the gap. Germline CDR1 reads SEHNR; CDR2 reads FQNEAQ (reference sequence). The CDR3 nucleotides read TGTGCCAGCAGCTTAATGACAGCCAAAAACATTCAGTACTTC. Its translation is CASSLMTAKNIQYF.

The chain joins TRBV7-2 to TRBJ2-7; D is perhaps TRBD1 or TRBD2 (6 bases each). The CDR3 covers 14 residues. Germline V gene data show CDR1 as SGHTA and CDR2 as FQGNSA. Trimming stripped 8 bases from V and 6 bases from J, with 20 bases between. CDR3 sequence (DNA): TGTGCCAGCTCCCCCTCAAGGGGGGTGCTCGAGCAGTACTTC. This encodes CASSPSRGVLEQYF. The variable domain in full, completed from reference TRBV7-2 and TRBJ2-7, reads GAGVSQSPSNKVTEKGKDVELRCDPISGHTALYWYRQSLGQGLEFLIYFQGNSAPDKSGLPSDRFSAERTGGSVSTLTIQRTQQEDSAVYLCASSPSRGVLEQYFGPGTRLTVT.

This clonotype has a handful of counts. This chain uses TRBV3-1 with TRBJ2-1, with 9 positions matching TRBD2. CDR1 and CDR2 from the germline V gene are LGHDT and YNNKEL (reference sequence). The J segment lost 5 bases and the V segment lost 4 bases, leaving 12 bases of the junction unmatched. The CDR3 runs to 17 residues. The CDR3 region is CASSRTLLAGAHNEQFF. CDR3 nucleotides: TGTGCCAGCAGCCGTACTCTACTAGCGGGTGCCCACAATGAGCAGTTCTTC.

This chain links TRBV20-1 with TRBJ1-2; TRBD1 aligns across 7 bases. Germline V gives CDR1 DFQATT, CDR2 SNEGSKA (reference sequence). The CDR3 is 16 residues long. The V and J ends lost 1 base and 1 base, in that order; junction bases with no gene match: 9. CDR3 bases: TGCAGTGCTAGAGCAGGGGACAGCCTTTTTAACTATGGCTACACCTTC. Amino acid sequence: CSARAGDSLFNYGYTF.

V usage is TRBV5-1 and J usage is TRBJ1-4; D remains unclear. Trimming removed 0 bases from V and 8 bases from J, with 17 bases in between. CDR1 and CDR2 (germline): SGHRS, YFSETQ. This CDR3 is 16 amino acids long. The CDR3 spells CASSLDRPGGEEKLFF. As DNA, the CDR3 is TGCGCCAGCAGCTTGGATAGGCCCGGAGGTGAGGAAAAACTGTTTTTT.

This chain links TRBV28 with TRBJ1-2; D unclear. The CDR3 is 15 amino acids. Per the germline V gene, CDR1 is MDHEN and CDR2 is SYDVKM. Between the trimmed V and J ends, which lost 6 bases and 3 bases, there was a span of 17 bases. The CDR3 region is CASSSDRKPHYGYTF. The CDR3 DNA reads TGTGCCAGCAGCTCCGACCGCAAGCCCCACTATGGCTACACCTTC.

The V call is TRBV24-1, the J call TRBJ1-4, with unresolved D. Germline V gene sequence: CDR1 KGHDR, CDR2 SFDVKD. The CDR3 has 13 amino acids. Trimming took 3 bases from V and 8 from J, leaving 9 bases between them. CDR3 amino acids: CATSDAGTEKLFF. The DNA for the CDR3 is TGTGCCACCAGTGATGCTGGAACAGAAAAACTGTTTTTT.